These T cell receptor beta chains were read from a single sample in a study of blood T cell repertoires in COVID-19. The protocol was immunoSEQ multiplex PCR, while the TCRdb copy is restricted to in-frame clones and leaves out a portion. The sample consists of some 120,000 clones, around 86% of them appearing once. Sequenced material: peripheral blood. The receptors here all came from a man older than 75 with active or convalescent COVID-19. CDR3s include the opening cysteine and the closing phenylalanine or tryptophan. D genes are given only for firm matches. Part of the rows lack a size; the others show once, few, many or a class for expanded clones.

J	D	size	V	CDR3	DNA
TRBJ1-5	TRBD1	NA	TRBV18	CASSGQGNNQPQHF	TGTGCCAGCTCGGGACAGGGCAACAATCAGCCCCAGCATTTT
TRBJ1-2	NA	NA	TRBV18	CASSPGGLGSVTF	TGTGCCAGCTCACCAGGAGGTCTTGGGTCGGTTACCTTC
TRBJ1-3	NA	NA	TRBV15	CATSRPTGSGSGNTIYF	TGTGCCACCAGCAGACCCACAGGGTCCGGCTCTGGAAACACCATATATTTT
TRBJ1-6	NA	NA	TRBV7-3	CASSAQGTNSPLHF	TGTGCCAGCAGCGCACAGGGAACGAATTCACCCCTCCACTTT
TRBJ1-1	NA	NA	TRBV9	CASSVARNTEAFF	TGTGCCAGCAGCGTAGCCAGGAACACTGAAGCTTTCTTT
TRBJ2-2	NA	NA	TRBV6-2/TRBV6-3	CASSYALSNTGELFF	TGTGCCAGCAGTTACGCACTCTCGAACACCGGGGAGCTGTTTTTT
TRBJ2-1	NA	once	TRBV30	CAWTGSSYNEQFF	TGTGCCTGGACGGGTAGCTCCTACAATGAGCAGTTCTTC
TRBJ1-4	NA	NA	TRBV28	CASSRTPWTDSNEKLFF	TGTGCCAGCAGTCGAACCCCCTGGACAGATAGTAATGAGAAACTGTTTTTT
TRBJ1-1	NA	NA	TRBV18	CASSLQVNTEAFF	TGTGCCAGCTCACTTCAGGTGAACACTGAAGCTTTCTTT
TRBJ2-7	TRBD2	NA	TRBV3-1/TRBV3-2	CASSQQAGGSFEQYF	TGTGCCAGCAGCCAACAAGCGGGAGGGTCGTTTGAGCAGTACTTC
TRBJ2-7	NA	NA	TRBV13	CASSNSRGSYEQYF	TGTGCCAGCAGCAATTCAAGGGGCTCCTACGAGCAGTACTTC
TRBJ2-3	TRBD1	NA	TRBV11-3	CASSLDGQGSAQYF	TGTGCCAGCAGCTTAGACGGACAGGGTAGCGCGCAGTATTTT
TRBJ1-1	TRBD1	NA	TRBV30	CAWSFPRTGRAFEAFF	TGTGCCTGGAGTTTTCCTAGGACAGGTCGAGCCTTTGAAGCTTTCTTT
TRBJ2-5	NA	NA	TRBV7-9	CASTATGDLAQYF	TGTGCCAGCACCGCCACGGGGGATTTGGCCCAGTACTTC
TRBJ1-1	NA	NA	TRBV4-1	CASSQDPLNTEAFF	TGCGCCAGCAGCCAAGATCCGTTGAACACTGAAGCTTTCTTT
TRBJ2-5	TRBD1	NA	TRBV4-1	CASSQETGDWRETQYF	TGCGCCAGCAGCCAAGAGACAGGGGATTGGCGAGAGACCCAGTACTTC
TRBJ2-5	TRBD1	NA	TRBV5-1	CASSLAIGTDVPGTQYF	TGCGCCAGCAGCTTGGCGATAGGGACAGACGTCCCCGGGACCCAGTACTTC
TRBJ2-7	NA	NA	TRBV27	CASTRYYGGRGGYYEQYF	TGTGCCAGCACCCGATACTACGGAGGAAGGGGGGGGTACTACGAGCAGTACTTC